These T cell receptor beta chains were read from a single sample in a study of B cell selection in AIRE deficiency. The protocol was immunoSEQ multiplex PCR, while the TCRdb copy is restricted to in-frame clones and leaves out a portion. This table holds fewer than 25,000 clones, around 96% found once. The sample taken for sequencing was CD4+CD127+ conventional T cells sorted from PBMCs. These receptors all stem from a human donor in good health. CDR3s include the opening cysteine and the closing phenylalanine or tryptophan. D genes are given only for firm matches. Where a row states a size, it is once, few, many or the class of an expanded clone; other rows omit it.

size: .; D: .; J: TRBJ2-5; V: TRBV7-8; DNA: TGTGCCAGCAGCTTAGAGGGTTTGGAGACCCAGTACTTC; CDR3: CASSLEGLETQYF
size: .; D: TRBD1; J: TRBJ2-1; V: TRBV19; DNA: TGTGCCAGTAGTATAATATTCGGACAGGGGCCCAGCTCCTACAATGAGCAGTTCTTC; CDR3: CASSIIFGQGPSSYNEQFF
size: .; D: .; J: TRBJ2-3; V: TRBV19; DNA: TGTGCCAGTAGTATTCAAAGCACAGATACGCAGTATTTT; CDR3: CASSIQSTDTQYF
size: once; D: TRBD1; J: TRBJ2-1; V: TRBV11-1; DNA: TGTGCCAGCAGCCTCAACCGGGACAGGGTGAGCAATGAGCAGTTCTTC; CDR3: CASSLNRDRVSNEQFF
size: .; D: .; J: TRBJ1-2; V: TRBV19; DNA: TGTGCCACCCGGTGGCAGGCGACTAACTATGGCTACACCTTC; CDR3: CATRWQATNYGYTF
size: once; D: .; J: TRBJ2-3; V: TRBV7-9; DNA: TGTGCCAGCAGCTTAGGAGCCTCGGATACGCAGTATTTT; CDR3: CASSLGASDTQYF
size: .; D: .; J: TRBJ2-2; V: TRBV21-1; DNA: TGTGCCAGCAGCAAAAGCCTAAGCGGGGGGGCCCGAACCGGGGAGCTGTTTTTT; CDR3: CASSKSLSGGARTGELFF
size: .; D: .; J: TRBJ2-5; V: TRBV11-2; DNA: TGTGCCAGCAGCTTTCGGAGGGCAGAGACCCAGTACTTC; CDR3: CASSFRRAETQYF
size: .; D: .; J: TRBJ2-5; V: TRBV6-5; DNA: TGTGCCAGCAGTTACTCGATCGAGACCCAGTACTTC; CDR3: CASSYSIETQYF
size: .; D: .; J: TRBJ2-3; V: TRBV27; DNA: TGTGCCAGCAGTTTATCGAGGGTACGAGATACGCAGTATTTT; CDR3: CASSLSRVRDTQYF
size: .; D: .; J: TRBJ2-7; V: TRBV10-3; DNA: TGTGCCATCAGTTCGAGGTCCCTTTCCTACGAGCAGTACTTC; CDR3: CAISSRSLSYEQYF
size: .; D: TRBD2; J: TRBJ2-7; V: TRBV5-1; DNA: TGCGCCAGCAGCCCATCCCCCAGCGGGGCCTCCTACGAGCAGTACTTC; CDR3: CASSPSPSGASYEQYF
size: .; D: TRBD1; J: TRBJ2-3; V: TRBV5-1; DNA: TGCGCCAGCAGCGGGACAGGGGATAGCACAGATACGCAGTATTTT; CDR3: CASSGTGDSTDTQYF
size: .; D: .; J: TRBJ1-1; V: TRBV18; DNA: TGTGCCAGCTCACCATTCGGGGCGCCGAACACTGAAGCTTTCTTT; CDR3: CASSPFGAPNTEAFF
size: once; D: TRBD1; J: TRBJ1-5; V: TRBV19; DNA: TGTGCCAGTAGTATGGGCCCGGCAGGGGGTAGCAATCAGCCCCAGCATTTT; CDR3: CASSMGPAGGSNQPQHF
size: .; D: .; J: TRBJ2-2; V: TRBV5-1; DNA: TGCGCCAGCAGCGTCGGACCCACGAACACCGGGGAGCTGTTTTTT; CDR3: CASSVGPTNTGELFF
size: .; D: .; J: TRBJ1-2; V: TRBV9; DNA: TGTGCCAGCAGCCCAGACGAGTATAACTATGGCTACACCTTC; CDR3: CASSPDEYNYGYTF
size: once; D: TRBD1; J: TRBJ1-2; V: TRBV29-1; DNA: TGCAGCGCCAAGGACAGGGGTTATGGCTACACCTTC; CDR3: CSAKDRGYGYTF
size: .; D: .; J: TRBJ2-2; V: TRBV9; DNA: TGTGCCAGCAGCGTAGGTTTCGCGGGTCCTCACGGGGAGCTGTTTTTT; CDR3: CASSVGFAGPHGELFF
size: .; D: .; J: TRBJ1-5; V: TRBV6-1; DNA: TGTGCCAGCGGACGTAGCAATCAGCCCCAGCATTTT; CDR3: CASGRSNQPQHF
size: .; D: .; J: TRBJ2-7; V: TRBV18; DNA: TGTGCCAGCTCACCACGGGCGGCAGCTACGGGTGAGCAGTACTTC; CDR3: CASSPRAAATGEQYF
size: once; D: TRBD2; J: TRBJ2-7; V: TRBV7-2; DNA: TGTGCCAGCAGCAGGAGCGGGGGGTCCACCTACGAGCAGTACTTC; CDR3: CASSRSGGSTYEQYF
size: .; D: TRBD2; J: TRBJ2-1; V: TRBV30; DNA: TGTGCCTGGAGGGGACTAGCGAGGACTGAGCAGTTCTTC; CDR3: CAWRGLARTEQFF
size: .; D: .; J: TRBJ1-5; V: TRBV5-1; DNA: TGCGCCAGCAGCTTGTTGGGGGTTTTTCGCTCATTCAGTCAGCCCCAGCATTTT; CDR3: CASSLLGVFRSFSQPQHF
size: .; D: TRBD2; J: TRBJ2-2; V: TRBV5-6; DNA: TGTGCCAGCAGCGGGCGGGGGGCATGGTCCCTTGGCACCGGGGAGCTGTTTTTT; CDR3: CASSGRGAWSLGTGELFF
size: .; D: .; J: TRBJ1-1; V: TRBV6-1; DNA: TGTGCCAGCAGTGAAGAGGGACAATACACTGAAGCTTTCTTT; CDR3: CASSEEGQYTEAFF
size: .; D: .; J: TRBJ2-3; V: TRBV7-2; DNA: TGTGCCAGCAGCTTAGAACTTTCTGGGGGGTTTACAGATACGCAGTATTTT; CDR3: CASSLELSGGFTDTQYF
size: .; D: TRBD2; J: TRBJ2-1; V: TRBV7-2; DNA: TGTGCCAGCAGCCAAGGACTAGTCTCGAATGAGCAGTTCTTC; CDR3: CASSQGLVSNEQFF
size: once; D: TRBD1; J: TRBJ1-1; V: TRBV4-3; DNA: TGCGCCAGCAGCCAAGATCTGTGGGGCCAGGGGGCGACTGAAGCTTTCTTT; CDR3: CASSQDLWGQGATEAFF
size: .; D: TRBD1; J: TRBJ1-2; V: TRBV10-2; DNA: TGCGCCAGCAGTGAGTATTCAGGACAGGATGGCTACACCTTC; CDR3: CASSEYSGQDGYTF
size: .; D: TRBD1; J: TRBJ2-3; V: TRBV10-3; DNA: TGTGCCATCAGTGGACTGTGGGACAGACCTAGCACAGATACGCAGTATTTT; CDR3: CAISGLWDRPSTDTQYF
size: .; D: .; J: TRBJ1-2; V: TRBV29-1; DNA: TGCAGCGTTGACAGCGTCAATACCTATGGCTACACCTTC; CDR3: CSVDSVNTYGYTF
size: .; D: .; J: TRBJ2-7; V: TRBV11-2; DNA: TGTGCCAGCAGCTTAGCTAGGGGGGAAGACGAGCAGTACTTC; CDR3: CASSLARGEDEQYF
size: .; D: TRBD1; J: TRBJ1-1; V: TRBV6-5; DNA: TGTGCCAGCAGTTCAACAGGGGTCCCTAATGAAGCTTTCTTT; CDR3: CASSSTGVPNEAFF
size: .; D: .; J: TRBJ1-4; V: TRBV6-5; DNA: TGTGCCAGCAGTTACTCCTCTGACAGCGAAAAACTGTTTTTT; CDR3: CASSYSSDSEKLFF
size: .; D: .; J: TRBJ1-2; V: TRBV6-5; DNA: TGTGCCAGCAGTTACCACAGAGCTTTAAACTATGGCTACACCTTC; CDR3: CASSYHRALNYGYTF
size: .; D: .; J: TRBJ1-2; V: TRBV6-5; DNA: TGTGCCAGCAGTTTCACCACAGGGAGGAGGGATGGCTACACCTTC; CDR3: CASSFTTGRRDGYTF
size: .; D: TRBD2; J: TRBJ2-5; V: TRBV5-6; DNA: TGTGCCAGCAGTAAAACTAGCGGCCAGGAGACCCAGTACTTC; CDR3: CASSKTSGQETQYF
size: .; D: TRBD2; J: TRBJ2-5; V: TRBV27; DNA: TGTGCCAGCAGACGGACTAGCGGGGGGGCGGAGACCCAGTACTTC; CDR3: CASRRTSGGAETQYF
size: .; D: .; J: TRBJ2-1; V: TRBV2; DNA: TGTGCCAGCAGTGAATCCGGGTATGAGCAGTTCTTC; CDR3: CASSESGYEQFF
size: .; D: .; J: TRBJ1-4; V: TRBV11-2; DNA: TGTGCCAGCAGCTCTTCTGTCGGTGAAAAACTGTTTTTT; CDR3: CASSSSVGEKLFF
size: .; D: .; J: TRBJ2-7; V: TRBV10-3; DNA: TGTGCCATCAGTGAGTCTAGGGTCCAGGTTGGCTACGAGCAGTACTTC; CDR3: CAISESRVQVGYEQYF
size: .; D: .; J: TRBJ2-7; V: TRBV28; DNA: TGTGCCAGCATCGGCAGGGCCTACGAGCAGTACTTC; CDR3: CASIGRAYEQYF
size: .; D: .; J: TRBJ2-7; V: TRBV7-2; DNA: TGTGCCAGCAGCTTAGGTGGGTCGGGAGCTTACGAGCAGTACTTC; CDR3: CASSLGGSGAYEQYF
size: .; D: .; J: TRBJ2-5; V: TRBV20-1; DNA: TGCAGTGCTAGGACTACGACCCAGTACTTC; CDR3: CSARTTTQYF
size: .; D: .; J: TRBJ2-5; V: TRBV29-1; DNA: TGCAGCGTGGAGGGGACGGTGGAGACCCAGTACTTC; CDR3: CSVEGTVETQYF
size: once; D: .; J: TRBJ2-3; V: TRBV14; DNA: TGTGCCAGCAGCCATTACCGACAAAACACAGATACGCAGTATTTT; CDR3: CASSHYRQNTDTQYF
size: .; D: TRBD1; J: TRBJ1-2; V: TRBV29-1; DNA: TGCAGCGCAGGACAGGGACAGGGCTACACCTTC; CDR3: CSAGQGQGYTF
size: .; D: TRBD2; J: TRBJ2-1; V: TRBV6-1; DNA: TGTGCCAGCAGTGGAGGACTAGCGGGGGGAACGGATGAGCAGTTCTTC; CDR3: CASSGGLAGGTDEQFF
size: once; D: TRBD1; J: TRBJ2-1; V: TRBV19; DNA: TGTGCCACCTTTCGACAGGGCGGCAATGAGCAGTTCTTC; CDR3: CATFRQGGNEQFF
size: once; D: .; J: TRBJ1-1; V: TRBV11-2; DNA: TGTGCCAGCAGCTTCCCTTCGACAGGAGGGAACACTGAAGCTTTCTTT; CDR3: CASSFPSTGGNTEAFF
size: .; D: .; J: TRBJ1-3; V: TRBV19; DNA: TGTGCCAGTAGTATGTTCCTATCGGCTGGAAACACCATATATTTT; CDR3: CASSMFLSAGNTIYF
size: .; D: TRBD2; J: TRBJ2-3; V: TRBV28; DNA: TGTGCCAGCAGTCCCTCCGGGACTAAAACAGATACGCAGTATTTT; CDR3: CASSPSGTKTDTQYF